This T cell receptor (beta chain) emerged from a study of blood T cell repertoires in COVID-19. As for the study in general: From T cells, B-cell-depleted T cells, or PBMCs came the material, which was cDNA or gDNA.

The CDR3 runs 12 residues. Germline V gives CDR1 MNHEY, CDR2 SVGAGI. Trimming shortened V by 2 bases and J by 8 bases, and 9 bases separated the two germline ends. Data came from immunoSEQ multiplex PCR; TCRdb stores just in-frame clones and leaves some out. The sample shows 250,000 to 350,000 clones, about nine tenths of them seen only once. J is TRBJ1-1 and V is TRBV6-5; D remains unclear. Sequences were obtained from peripheral blood. The origin of this receptor is a woman aged 30 to 39 with COVID-19, enrolled during active disease. The CDR3: CASSYRRGEAFF. The CDR3 DNA is TGTGCCAGCAGTTACCGGCGGGGAGAAGCTTTCTTT.